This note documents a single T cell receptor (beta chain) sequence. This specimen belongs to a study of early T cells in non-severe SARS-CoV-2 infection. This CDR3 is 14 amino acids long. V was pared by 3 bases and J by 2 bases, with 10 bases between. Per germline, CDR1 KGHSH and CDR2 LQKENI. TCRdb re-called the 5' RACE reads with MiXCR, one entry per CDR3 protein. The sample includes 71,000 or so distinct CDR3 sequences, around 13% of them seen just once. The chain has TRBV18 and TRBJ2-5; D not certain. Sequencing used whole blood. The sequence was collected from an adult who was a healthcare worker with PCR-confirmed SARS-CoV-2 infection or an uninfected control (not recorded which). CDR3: CASSPQELQETQYF. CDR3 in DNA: TGTGCCAGCTCACCGCAGGAACTTCAAGAGACCCAGTACTTC.